This TCR beta chain was captured by sequencing in a study of T cell responses to AZD1222 COVID-19 vaccine. The overall study: Investigators merged groups given second doses at roughly 4 or roughly 12 weeks.

The method was immunoSEQ multiplex PCR; TCRdb's version includes in-frame clones alone and lacks a portion of them. The data show around 78,000 clones, 87% seen once. V was clipped by 1 base and J by 0 bases, with 7 bases between them. CDR3 size: 16 residues. CDR1 and CDR2 (germline): SGHVS, FQNEAQ. This chain links TRBV7-8 with TRBJ2-6; D is unresolved. This specimen consisted of peripheral blood, obtained on day 0 of AZD1222 vaccination. The origin of this receptor is an adult in good health. CDR3 in amino acids: CASSLGAVSGANVLTF. The CDR3 DNA reads as TGTGCCAGCAGCTTAGGGGCCGTCTCTGGGGCCAACGTCCTGACTTTC.